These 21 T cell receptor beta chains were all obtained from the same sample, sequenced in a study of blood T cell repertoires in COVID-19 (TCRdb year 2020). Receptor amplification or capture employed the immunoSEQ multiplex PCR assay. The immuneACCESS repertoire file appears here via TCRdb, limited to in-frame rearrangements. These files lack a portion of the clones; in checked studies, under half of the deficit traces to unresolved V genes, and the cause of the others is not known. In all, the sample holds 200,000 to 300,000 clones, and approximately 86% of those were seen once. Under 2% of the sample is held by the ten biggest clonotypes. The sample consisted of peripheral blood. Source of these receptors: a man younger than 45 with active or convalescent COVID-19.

CDR3 protein: CASQSLGSGLSGEKLFF. CDR3 nucleotide sequence: TGTGCCAGCCAGAGTCTTGGATCAGGGCTAAGTGGCGAAAAACTGTTTTTT. The chain has TRBV7-9 and TRBJ1-4, with D maybe TRBD1 (5 bases). The V gene's germline CDR1 is SEHNR and CDR2 FQNEAQ (reference sequence). Trimming took off 8 bases at V and 8 bases at J, with 27 bases between the two ends. The CDR3 is made up of 17 amino acids.

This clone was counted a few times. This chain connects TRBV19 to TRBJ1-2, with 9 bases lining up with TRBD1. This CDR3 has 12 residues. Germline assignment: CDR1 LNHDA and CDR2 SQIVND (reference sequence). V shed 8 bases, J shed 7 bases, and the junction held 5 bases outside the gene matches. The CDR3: CASLQGASGYTF. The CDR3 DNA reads TGTGCCAGTCTACAGGGGGCGTCTGGCTACACCTTC.

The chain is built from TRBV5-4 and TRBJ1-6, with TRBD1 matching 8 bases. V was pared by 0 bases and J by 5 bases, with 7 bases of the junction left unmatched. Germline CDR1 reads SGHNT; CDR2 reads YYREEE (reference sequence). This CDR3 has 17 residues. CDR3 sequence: CASSLDRGVSNNSPLHF. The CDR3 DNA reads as TGTGCCAGCAGCTTGGACAGGGGGGTTTCCAATAATTCACCCCTCCACTTT. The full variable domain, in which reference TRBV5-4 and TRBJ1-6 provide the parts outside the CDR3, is ETGVTQSPTHLIKTRGQQVTLRCSSQSGHNTVSWYQQALGQGPQFIFQYYREEENGRGNFPPRFSGLQFPNYSSELNVNALELDDSALYLCASSLDRGVSNNSPLHFGNGTRLTVT.

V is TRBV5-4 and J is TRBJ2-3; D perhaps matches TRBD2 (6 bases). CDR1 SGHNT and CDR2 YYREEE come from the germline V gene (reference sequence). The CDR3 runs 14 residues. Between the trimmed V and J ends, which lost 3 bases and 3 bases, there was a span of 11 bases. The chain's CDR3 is CASSSGAGTDTQYF. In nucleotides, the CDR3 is TGTGCCAGCAGCTCCGGTGCGGGGACAGATACGCAGTATTTT.

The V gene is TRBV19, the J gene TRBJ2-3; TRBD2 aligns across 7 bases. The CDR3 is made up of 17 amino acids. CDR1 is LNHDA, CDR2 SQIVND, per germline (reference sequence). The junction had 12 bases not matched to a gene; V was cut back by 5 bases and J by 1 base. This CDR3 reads CASSPSGPGLGTDTQYF. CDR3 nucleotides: TGTGCCAGTAGTCCATCAGGCCCCGGACTAGGCACAGATACGCAGTATTTT.

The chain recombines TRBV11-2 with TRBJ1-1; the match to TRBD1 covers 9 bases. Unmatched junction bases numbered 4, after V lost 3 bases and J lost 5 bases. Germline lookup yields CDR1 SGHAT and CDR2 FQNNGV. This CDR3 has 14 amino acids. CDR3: CASSFTDRGTEAFF. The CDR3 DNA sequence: TGTGCCAGCAGCTTCACTGACAGGGGGACTGAAGCTTTCTTT.

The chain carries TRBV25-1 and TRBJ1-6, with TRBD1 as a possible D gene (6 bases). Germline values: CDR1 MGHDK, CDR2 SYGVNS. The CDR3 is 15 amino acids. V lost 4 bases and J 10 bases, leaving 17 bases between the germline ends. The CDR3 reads CASSAQGFARSPLHF. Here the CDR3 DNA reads TGTGCCAGCAGTGCACAGGGTTTCGCAAGATCACCCCTCCACTTT.

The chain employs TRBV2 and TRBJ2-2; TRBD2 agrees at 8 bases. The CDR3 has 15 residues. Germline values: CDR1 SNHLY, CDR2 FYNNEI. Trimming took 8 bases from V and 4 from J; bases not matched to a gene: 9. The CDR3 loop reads CASRPAGGSTGELFF. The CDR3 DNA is TGTGCCAGCCGTCCGGCGGGGGGATCCACCGGGGAGCTGTTTTTT. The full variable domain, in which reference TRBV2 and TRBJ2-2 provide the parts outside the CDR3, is EPEVTQTPSHQVTQMGQEVILRCVPISNHLYFYWYRQILGQKVEFLVSFYNNEISEKSEIFDDQFSVERPDGSNFTLKIRSTKLEDSAMYFCASRPAGGSTGELFFGEGSRLTVL.

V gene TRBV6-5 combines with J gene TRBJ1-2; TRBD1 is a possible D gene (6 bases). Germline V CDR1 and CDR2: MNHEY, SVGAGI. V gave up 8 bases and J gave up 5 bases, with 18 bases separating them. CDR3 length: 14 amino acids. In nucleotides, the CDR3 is TGTGCCAGCGGGGATCCGGGACAAGAATATGGCTACACCTTC. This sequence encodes CASGDPGQEYGYTF.

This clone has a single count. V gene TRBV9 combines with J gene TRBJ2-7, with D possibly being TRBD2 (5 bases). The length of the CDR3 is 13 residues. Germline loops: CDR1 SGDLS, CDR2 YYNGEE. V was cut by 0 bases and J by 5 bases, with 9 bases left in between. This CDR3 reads CASSVDGVHEQYF. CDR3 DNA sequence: TGTGCCAGCAGCGTAGACGGGGTCCACGAGCAGTACTTC.

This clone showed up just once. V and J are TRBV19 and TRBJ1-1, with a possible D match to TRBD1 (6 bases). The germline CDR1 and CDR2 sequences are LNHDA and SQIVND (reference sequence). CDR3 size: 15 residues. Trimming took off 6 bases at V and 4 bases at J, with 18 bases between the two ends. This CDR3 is CASRRRGGQRTEAFF. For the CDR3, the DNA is TGTGCCAGTAGACGTCGGGGGGGGCAGCGCACTGAAGCTTTCTTT.

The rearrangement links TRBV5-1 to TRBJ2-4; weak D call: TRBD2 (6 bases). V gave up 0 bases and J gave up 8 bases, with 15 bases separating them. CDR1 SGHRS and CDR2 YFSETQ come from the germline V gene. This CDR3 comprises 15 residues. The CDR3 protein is CASSLGGDLEYIQYF. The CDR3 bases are TGCGCCAGCAGCTTGGGCGGGGACCTCGAGTACATTCAGTACTTC.

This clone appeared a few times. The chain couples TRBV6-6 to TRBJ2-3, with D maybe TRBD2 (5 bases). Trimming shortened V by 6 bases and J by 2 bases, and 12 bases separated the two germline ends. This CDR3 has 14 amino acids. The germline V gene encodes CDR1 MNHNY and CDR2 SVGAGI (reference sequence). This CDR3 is CASRTRGNTDTQYF. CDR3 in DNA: TGTGCCAGCAGAACACGGGGAAACACAGATACGCAGTATTTT.

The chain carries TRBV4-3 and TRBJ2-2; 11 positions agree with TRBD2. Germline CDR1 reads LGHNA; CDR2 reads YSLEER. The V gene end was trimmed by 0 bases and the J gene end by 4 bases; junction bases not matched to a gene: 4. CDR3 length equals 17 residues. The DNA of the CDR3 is TGCGCCAGCAGCCAAGAACTAGCGGGGGATGGCACCGGGGAGCTGTTTTTT. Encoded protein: CASSQELAGDGTGELFF.

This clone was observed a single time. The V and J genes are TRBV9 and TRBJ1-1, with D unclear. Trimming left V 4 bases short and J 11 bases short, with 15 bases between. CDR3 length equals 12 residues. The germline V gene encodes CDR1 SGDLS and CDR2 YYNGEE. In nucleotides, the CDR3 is TGTGCCAGCAGCCCCTCGAATAGTTTGGCTTTCTTT. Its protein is CASSPSNSLAFF.

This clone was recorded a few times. The CDR3 coding sequence is TGTGCCAGCAGTTACCCCAGGGGAGGGATGGTGGAGACCCAGTACTTC. Protein product: CASSYPRGGMVETQYF. The chain couples TRBV6-6 to TRBJ2-5, with D possibly TRBD2 on 7 matching bases. V shed 2 bases and J shed 5 bases, with 18 bases lying between them. This CDR3 spans 16 amino acids. Germline V lookup: CDR1 MNHNY, CDR2 SVGAGI (reference sequence).

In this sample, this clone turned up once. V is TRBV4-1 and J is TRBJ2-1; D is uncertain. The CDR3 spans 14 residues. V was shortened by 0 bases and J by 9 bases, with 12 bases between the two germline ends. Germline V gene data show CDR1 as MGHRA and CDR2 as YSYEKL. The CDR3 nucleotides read TGCGCCAGCAGCCAAGATATAATAGTCCGTGAGCAGTTCTTC. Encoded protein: CASSQDIIVREQFF.

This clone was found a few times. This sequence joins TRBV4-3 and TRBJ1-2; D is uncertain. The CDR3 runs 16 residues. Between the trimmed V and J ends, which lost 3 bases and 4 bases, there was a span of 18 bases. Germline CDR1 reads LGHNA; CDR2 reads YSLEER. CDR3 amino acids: CASSQGPAVEGYGYTF. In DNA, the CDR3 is TGCGCCAGCAGCCAGGGTCCGGCGGTAGAGGGCTATGGCTACACCTTC.

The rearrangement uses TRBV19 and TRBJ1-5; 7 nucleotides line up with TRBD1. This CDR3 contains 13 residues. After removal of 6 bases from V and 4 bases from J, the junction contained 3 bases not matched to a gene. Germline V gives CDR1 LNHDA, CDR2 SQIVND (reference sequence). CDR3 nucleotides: TGTGCCAGTAGGGACAGGATAAATCAGCCCCAGCATTTT. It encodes CASRDRINQPQHF.

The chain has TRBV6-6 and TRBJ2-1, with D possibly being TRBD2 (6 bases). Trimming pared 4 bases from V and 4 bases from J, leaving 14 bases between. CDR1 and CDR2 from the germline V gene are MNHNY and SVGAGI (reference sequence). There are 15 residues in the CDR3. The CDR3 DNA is TGTGCCAGCAGTTTAGCTAGCGAAGGGTACAATGAGCAGTTCTTC. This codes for CASSLASEGYNEQFF.

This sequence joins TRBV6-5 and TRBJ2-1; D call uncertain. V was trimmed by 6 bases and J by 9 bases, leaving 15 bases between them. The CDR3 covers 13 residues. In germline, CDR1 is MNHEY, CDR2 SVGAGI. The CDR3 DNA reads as TGTGCCAGCAGGCGCGAAGGAGTGGGTGAGCAGTTCTTC. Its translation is CASRREGVGEQFF.